One and the same sample provided the 2 T cell receptor beta chains below, sequenced in a study of cytomegalovirus exposure and HLA in healthy donors. Primers included in the PCR were 60 Vbeta and 13 Jbeta primers. Measured with immunoSEQ multiplex PCR; TCRdb has only the in-frame clones, and not every one. Among roughly 170,000 clones listed, under 85% were seen once. What was sequenced was PBMCs. The source is a man between 18 and 35 years old in good health and CMV-seronegative.

This clone has a handful of counts. The rearrangement joins TRBV6-1 to TRBJ2-7; the match to TRBD1 covers 9 bases. CDR1 and CDR2 from the germline V gene are MNHNS and SASEGT. The CDR3 sequence is 15 residues long. With V trimmed by 7 bases and J by 0 bases, 7 bases remained unmatched. CDR3 sequence (DNA): TGTGCCAGCACCAGGGACAGGGCGAGCTCCTACGAGCAGTACTTC. It translates to CASTRDRASSYEQYF.

The CDR3 protein is CASPDINTGELFF. The CDR3 coding sequence is TGTGCCAGTCCGGACATTAACACCGGGGAGCTGTTTTTT. The rearrangement joins TRBV6-1 to TRBJ2-2; maybe TRBD1 (5 bases). The CDR3 has 13 amino acids. Trimming removed 9 bases from V and 2 bases from J, with 10 bases in between. Germline-derived CDR1 and CDR2 are MNHNS and SASEGT.